The rows below give T cell receptor beta chains drawn from one sample of a study of CD8+ T cells in alopecia areata. Data came from immunoSEQ multiplex PCR; TCRdb stores just in-frame clones and leaves some out. Altogether about 140,000 clones are present, 80% to 90% being singletons, with the ten largest covering 20% to 25%. The source material was CD8+ T cells sorted from blood, sampled at week 4, from a patient treated with tofacitinib. These receptor sequences come from a human donor with alopecia areata. CDR3s include the opening cysteine and the closing phenylalanine or tryptophan.

V	J	CDR3
TRBV10-3	TRBJ2-3	CAISAGTRGTDTQYF
TRBV18	TRBJ2-7	CASSPPGQLYEQYF
TRBV27	TRBJ2-2	CASSLSRTGELFF
TRBV6-5	TRBJ1-2	CASRSNYGYTF
TRBV7-8	TRBJ1-3	CASSLGPSAGNTIYF
TRBV9	TRBJ2-3	CASSVVQTTLTDTQYF
TRBV5-4	TRBJ2-5	CASSQGIGGQETQYF
TRBV19	TRBJ2-1	CASSIPGLSYNEQFF
TRBV29-1	TRBJ1-1	CSVRQVNTEAFF
TRBV6-6	TRBJ2-3	CASSYYGTGADTQYF
TRBV29-1	TRBJ2-3	CSVDPRGKNTDTQYF
TRBV4-1	TRBJ2-7	CASSQQGGDEQYF
TRBV6-5	TRBJ1-1	CASSYSGRGNTEAFF
TRBV7-9	TRBJ2-3	CASSSPRAGVLDTQYF
TRBV30	.	CAWRGDRYEQYF
TRBV7-6	TRBJ2-7	CASSLKASHEQYF
TRBV30	TRBJ2-7	CAWSEGVSYEQYF
TRBV29-1	TRBJ1-1	CSVEGGTEAFF
TRBV7-9	TRBJ2-7	CASSFAGSYEQYF
TRBV2	TRBJ1-2	CASRPGTGGIGYTF
TRBV10-2	TRBJ2-1	CASSEFRHEQFF
TRBV5-6	TRBJ1-2	CASQGVGYDYGYTF
TRBV5-1	TRBJ2-7	CASSLEVDGLREQYF
TRBV5-1	TRBJ1-1	CASSLVSGQEAFF
TRBV7-2	TRBJ2-1	CASSAADRAYNEQFF
TRBV4-1	TRBJ1-5	CASSQDGRTGDNQPQHF
TRBV9	TRBJ2-3	CASSPEGFTDTQYF
TRBV27	TRBJ2-7	CASSLSLTVPYEQYF
TRBV4-1	TRBJ2-1	CASSQGVLAASYNEQFF
TRBV19	TRBJ2-7	CASSIGDRPYEQYF
TRBV7-2	TRBJ1-1	CASSLVEGANTEAFF
TRBV5-5	TRBJ2-3	CASSLAGTGTHTDTQYF
TRBV7-9	TRBJ2-5	CASSSGIQETQYF
TRBV19	TRBJ1-1	CASSIAGGNTEAFF
TRBV6-5	TRBJ1-5	CASSYGQGSQPQHF
TRBV2	TRBJ2-3	CAGRQGTSSTDTQYF
TRBV4-3	TRBJ2-7	CASSQEVTVPYEQYF
TRBV27	TRBJ1-1	CASKEPGQGSITEAFF
TRBV4-1	TRBJ1-5	CASSQGQSRNQPQHF
TRBV27	TRBJ2-1	CASSASSYNEQFF
TRBV9	TRBJ1-2	CASSPLLHPGGYTF
TRBV9	TRBJ2-3	CASSVGVASGGYTQYF
TRBV14	TRBJ2-7	CASSRAAPNPHEQYF
TRBV7-2	TRBJ1-1	CASSLAGRQGILNTEAFF
TRBV7-8	TRBJ2-3	CASSLARGLANQYF
TRBV27	TRBJ2-7	CASRTQVTAYEQYF
TRBV7-6	TRBJ2-5	CASSLDAQTQYF
TRBV19	TRBJ1-1	CASSMIRLNTEAFF
TRBV29-1	TRBJ2-7	CSVGDDGYEQYF
TRBV6-5	TRBJ2-3	CASSFRQGGGTDTQYF
TRBV4-2	TRBJ1-3	CASSPKAGDLSGNTIYF
TRBV4-1	TRBJ2-5	CASSQDDGETQYF
TRBV7-7	TRBJ2-7	CASSLGQGPSYEQYF
TRBV29-1	TRBJ2-3	CSVGGGGTHLPDTQYF